This T cell receptor (beta chain) is drawn from a study of T cells after yellow fever vaccination. On the study more broadly: In the case of low-cell-number fractions, SMART-Seq v4 Ultra Low Input was used for preparation.

This clonotype appeared a few times. No antigen is known for it. The germline V and J ends were trimmed by 0 bases and 2 bases, with 12 bases remaining between them. The CDR3 contains 16 residues. The germline V gene has CDR1 SGHRS and CDR2 YFSETQ. Production of TCR cDNA was by 5'RACE template switching, which also added a universal primer site and UMIs. TCRdb passed the 5' RACE reads through MiXCR, listing each CDR3 protein once. In the table there are around 250,000 distinct CDR3 sequences, 6% to 7.5% of which are singletons. Points from the study as a whole: Post-booster repertoires contained most primary-vaccination clones again (roughly 96% CD4, 85% to 90% CD8). A small proportion of clonotypes was detected in both the CD4 and CD8 compartments.

The sequenced sample was CD4+ T cells sorted from PBMCs, obtained 15 days after the yellow fever booster vaccination. The clonotype comes from a man aged 30 to 39 who received the YFV17D yellow fever vaccine. The chain recombines TRBV5-1 with TRBJ1-3; unclear D gene. CDR3 nucleotides: TGCGCCAGCAGCTTGGAACCCGTGGGAGCTGGAAACACCATATATTTT. Encoded protein: CASSLEPVGAGNTIYF.